This is a list of T cell receptor beta chains from one sample in a study of blood T cell repertoires in COVID-19. Some clones are missing from TCRdb's copy, which holds only in-frame ones; the method was immunoSEQ multiplex PCR. This sample has approximately 280,000 clones, with 70% to 90% found just once. Sample: peripheral blood. These receptors all stem from a woman in her 70s with acute or convalescent COVID-19. CDR3s include the opening cysteine and the closing phenylalanine or tryptophan.

>TRBV29-1|TRBJ2-1
CRRDRGVGCDYNEQFF
>TRBV5-1|TRBJ2-1
CASSVGTRGYRLSYNEQFF
>TRBV5-1|TRBJ2-6
CASGGGPSGANVLTF
>TRBV7-9|TRBJ1-2
CASSLTRQRYGYTF
>TRBV3-1/TRBV3-2|TRBJ2-1
CASSQGLGYNEQFF
>TRBV7-9|TRBJ2-4
CASSRSTLRGIAKNIQYF
>TRBV5-1|TRBJ2-3
CASSPLRGTEMFSSTDTQYF
>TRBV19|TRBJ1-1
CATWWRGGTEAFF
>TRBV3-1/TRBV3-2|TRBJ1-6
CASSQVGQGRFGSPLHF
>TRBV29-1|TRBJ1-1
CSVHAQAPNTEAFF
>TRBV11-1|TRBJ2-7
CASSSGGQPSYEQYF
>TRBV7-9|TRBJ2-3
CASTDSGADTQYF
>TRBV10-3|TRBJ2-1
CAISESAAGGYNEQFF
>TRBV7-8|TRBJ2-3
CASSPRDAVDTQYF
>TRBV10-3|TRBJ1-1
CAISLAGGNTEAFF
>TRBV5-1|TRBJ2-5
CASSDVRQGRKTQYF
>TRBV2|TRBJ1-2
CASSEVGQSHGYTF
>TRBV5-6|TRBJ1-6
CASRSSGTGNSPLHF
>TRBV19|TRBJ1-1
CASSILPGNTEAFF
>TRBV4-1|TRBJ1-2
CASSQGFTGTYGYTF
>TRBV7-6|TRBJ1-3
CASSNPGRSVGNTIYF
>TRBV6-4|TRBJ2-2
CASSYRENTGELFF
>TRBV2|TRBJ1-5
CASSPPGLSGQPQHF
>TRBV5-1|TRBJ2-1
CASSSSGGAYNEQFF
>TRBV5-1|TRBJ2-1
CASSLGLALDNEQFF
>TRBV6-5|TRBJ1-2
CASSSDSNYGYTF
>TRBV13|TRBJ1-2
CASSLTGGGYTF
>TRBV6-1|TRBJ1-1
CASSDVNTEAFF
>TRBV18|TRBJ1-4
CASSPSYGTNEKLFF
>TRBV6-5|TRBJ1-2
CASSPQGAHGYTF
>TRBV2|TRBJ2-7
CASRGNPYEQYF
>TRBV2|TRBJ2-7
CASRQGTYEQYF
>TRBV28|TRBJ2-3
CASSFRGGPDTQYF
>TRBV3-1/TRBV3-2|TRBJ1-1
CASSQVLALNTEAFF
>TRBV3-1/TRBV3-2|TRBJ1-3
CASSQTRNRKTANTIYF
>TRBV11-2|TRBJ2-5
CASSLVAGGPWETQYF
>TRBV29-1|TRBJ1-2
CTNLGQANYGYTF
>TRBV6-6|TRBJ1-3
CASSPNRDRVGNTIYF
>TRBV7-6|TRBJ2-3
CASSFQVSTDTQYF
>TRBV9|TRBJ2-7
CASSAGTGFRREQYF
>TRBV2|TRBJ1-1
CASSPLYMSTEAFF
>TRBV28|TRBJ2-3
CASSLQGGTDTQYF
>TRBV2|TRBJ1-2
CASSGEVLYGYTF
>TRBV19|TRBJ1-2
CASSIDLARTYGYTF
>TRBV5-4|TRBJ2-3
CASSVRQGTDTQYF
>TRBV6-5|TRBJ1-1
CASSSPLGTEAFF
>TRBV25-1|TRBJ2-7
CASSGGTTSSYEQYF
>TRBV5-4|TRBJ1-2
CASSPTRASGYTF
>TRBV5-6|TRBJ2-5
CASSFKQTGGFGETQYF
>TRBV14|TRBJ2-2
CASSRGPGRGELFF
>TRBV7-2|TRBJ2-5
CASSLARQEGETQYF
>TRBV9|TRBJ2-3
CASSAVTSGYTDTQYF